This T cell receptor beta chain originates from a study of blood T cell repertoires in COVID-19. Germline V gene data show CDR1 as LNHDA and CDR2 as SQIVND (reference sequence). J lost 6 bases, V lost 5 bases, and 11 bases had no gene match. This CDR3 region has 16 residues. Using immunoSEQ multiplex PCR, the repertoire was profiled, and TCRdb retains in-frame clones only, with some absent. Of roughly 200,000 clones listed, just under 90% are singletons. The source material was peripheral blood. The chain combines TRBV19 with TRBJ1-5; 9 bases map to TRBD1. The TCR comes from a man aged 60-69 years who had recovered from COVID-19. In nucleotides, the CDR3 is TGTGCCAGTAGTTTAAACTCCGGGACAGGGACTCAGCCCCAGCATTTT. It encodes CASSLNSGTGTQPQHF. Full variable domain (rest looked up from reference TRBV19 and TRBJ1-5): DGGITQSPKYLFRKEGQNVTLSCEQNLNHDAMYWYRQDPGQGLRLIYYSQIVNDFQKGDIAEGYSVSREKKESFPLTVTSAQKNPTAFYLCASSLNSGTGTQPQHFGDGTRLSIL.